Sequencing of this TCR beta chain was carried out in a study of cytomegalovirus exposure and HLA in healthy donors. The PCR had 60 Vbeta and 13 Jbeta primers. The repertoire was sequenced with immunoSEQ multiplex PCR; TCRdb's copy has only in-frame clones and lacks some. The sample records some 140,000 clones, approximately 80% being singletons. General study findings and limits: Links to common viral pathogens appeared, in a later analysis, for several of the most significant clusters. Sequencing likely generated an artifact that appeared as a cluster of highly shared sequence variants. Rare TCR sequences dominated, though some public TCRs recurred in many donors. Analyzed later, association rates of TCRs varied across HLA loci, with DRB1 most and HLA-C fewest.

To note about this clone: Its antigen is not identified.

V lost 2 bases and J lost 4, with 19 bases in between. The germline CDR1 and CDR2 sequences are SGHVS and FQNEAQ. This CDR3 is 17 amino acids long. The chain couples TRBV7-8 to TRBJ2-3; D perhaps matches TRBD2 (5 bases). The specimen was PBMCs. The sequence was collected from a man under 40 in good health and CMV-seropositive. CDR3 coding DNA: TGTGCCAGCAGCTTATATGTCCCCGGGGTTGTGGCAGATACGCAGTATTTT. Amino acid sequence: CASSLYVPGVVADTQYF.